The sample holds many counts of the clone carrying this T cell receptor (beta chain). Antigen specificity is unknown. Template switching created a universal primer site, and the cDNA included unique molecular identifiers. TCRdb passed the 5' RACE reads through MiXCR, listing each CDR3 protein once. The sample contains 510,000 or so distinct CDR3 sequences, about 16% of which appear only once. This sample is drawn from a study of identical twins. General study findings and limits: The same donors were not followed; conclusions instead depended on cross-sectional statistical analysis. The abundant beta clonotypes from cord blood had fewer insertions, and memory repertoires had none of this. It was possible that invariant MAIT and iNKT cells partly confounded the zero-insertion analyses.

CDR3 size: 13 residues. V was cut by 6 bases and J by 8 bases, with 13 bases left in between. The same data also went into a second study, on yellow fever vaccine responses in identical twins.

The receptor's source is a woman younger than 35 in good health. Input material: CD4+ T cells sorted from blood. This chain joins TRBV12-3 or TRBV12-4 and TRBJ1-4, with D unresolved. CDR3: CASSTRFGEKLFF. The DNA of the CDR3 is TGTGCCAGCAGCACCAGATTTGGGGAAAAACTGTTTTTT.